Following are 4 T cell receptor beta chains from one sample sequenced in a study of T cells in Graves' hyperthyroidism and ophthalmopathy. Template material for amplifying TCR beta CDR3 regions consisted of RNA transcripts. First-round RT-PCR targeting the TCR CDR3 was performed with the HTBI primer set. One entry per CDR3 protein results from TCRdb running MiXCR on the multiplex PCR reads. This table holds a few hundred thousand distinct CDR3 sequences, around 15% found once. The sequenced material came from blood. These receptors were taken from a woman aged 18-35 years with Graves' hyperthyroidism.

This clonotype was detected many times. The J gene is TRBJ2-7, the V gene TRBV30; 8 positions agree with TRBD2. Germline V gives CDR1 GTSNPN, CDR2 SVGIG (reference sequence). The V segment lost 5 bases and the J segment 0 bases; nucleotides outside the gene matches: 6. This CDR3 region has 14 residues. The CDR3 protein is CAWRTSFISYEQYF. For the CDR3, the DNA is TGTGCCTGGCGGACTAGCTTTATCTCCTACGAGCAGTACTTC.

There are many counts of this clonotype. The rearrangement uses TRBV28 and TRBJ1-5; D gene ambiguous. Between the trimmed V and J ends, which lost 6 bases and 1 base, there was a span of 7 bases. The CDR3 has 13 amino acids. Germline V gene lookup returns CDR1 MDHEN and CDR2 SYDVKM. As DNA, the CDR3 is TGTGCCAGCAGCCGACAAAGCAATCAGCCCCAGCATTTT. This gives the protein CASSRQSNQPQHF. The entire variable domain, with the rest obtained from reference TRBV28 and TRBJ1-5, is as follows: DVKVTQSSRYLVKRTGEKVFLECVQDMDHENMFWYRQDPGLGLRLIYFSYDVKMKEKGDIPEGYSVSREKKERFSLILESASTNQTSMYLCASSRQSNQPQHFGDGTRLSIL.

This clonotype was found many times. The gene calls are TRBV12-3 or TRBV12-4 and TRBJ2-7; D not certain. CDR3 length equals 11 residues. V dropped 2 bases and J dropped 6 bases, with 5 bases sitting between them. This CDR3 is CASSLWPEQYF. The CDR3 coding sequence is TGTGCCAGCAGTTTATGGCCCGAGCAGTACTTC.

The chain has TRBV20-1 and TRBJ2-3; D call uncertain. Trimming pared 1 base from V and 2 bases from J, leaving 22 bases between. CDR3 length: 18 amino acids. CDR1 and CDR2 from the germline V gene are DFQATT and SNEGSKA (reference sequence). Here the CDR3 DNA reads TGCAGTGCTAGAGTTATCAATGTCAGTGTGGTTTTCACAGATACGCAGTATTTT. Protein sequence: CSARVINVSVVFTDTQYF.